These 20 T cell receptor beta chains originate from one sample sequenced in a study of CD8 T cells in Susac syndrome. It was with random hexamers that about 0.45 to 1 ug RNA was reverse transcribed. TCRdb re-analysed the immunoSEQ multiplex PCR reads in MiXCR, keeping a single row per CDR3 protein. The sample lists about 430,000 distinct CDR3 sequences, 85% occurring once. Sequenced sample: CD8+ T cells from PBMCs. Source of these receptors: a human donor with multiple sclerosis.

The chain combines TRBV6-5 with TRBJ2-1; tentatively, D is TRBD1 (6 bases). Trimming took 0 bases from V and 0 from J, leaving 9 bases between them. Germline V gene lookup returns CDR1 MNHEY and CDR2 SVGAGI. There are 16 residues in the CDR3. For the CDR3, the DNA is TGTGCCAGCAGTTACTCAGTGGGGGCCTCCTACAATGAGCAGTTCTTC. Protein: CASSYSVGASYNEQFF.

The chain employs TRBV6-1 and TRBJ1-5; 9 nucleotides agree with TRBD1. In germline, CDR1 is MNHNS, CDR2 SASEGT. CDR3 size: 17 residues. V was pared by 2 bases and J by 0 bases, with 5 bases of the junction left unmatched. CDR3 loop: CASSEPTGGYSNQPQHF. The CDR3 DNA reads TGTGCCAGCAGTGAACCGACAGGGGGTTATAGCAATCAGCCCCAGCATTTT.

With respect to this clonotype: A junction boundary mismatches the germline segment, possibly from a read error. This chain connects TRBV12-3 or TRBV12-4 to TRBJ2-2, with 9 bases matching TRBD1. The CDR3 sequence is 17 residues long. The chain's CDR3 is CAGSSGDRARSRGELFF. CDR3 in DNA: TGTGCCGGCAGTTCGGGGGACAGGGCGAGAAGTCGCGGGGAGCTGTTTTTT.

This rearrangement joins TRBV4-1 to TRBJ2-3; D is undetermined. CDR3 length: 14 residues. Germline CDR1 reads MGHRA; CDR2 reads YSYEKL. Trimming removed 1 base from V and 2 bases from J, with 7 bases in between. The CDR3 here is CASSQVPNTDTQYF. CDR3 bases: TGCGCCAGCAGCCAAGTCCCGAACACAGATACGCAGTATTTT.

This chain uses TRBV24-1 with TRBJ2-3; D possibly corresponds to TRBD2 (6 bases). Trimming left V 3 bases short and J 6 bases short, with 21 bases between. The germline V gene has CDR1 KGHDR and CDR2 SFDVKD. The length of the CDR3 is 17 residues. CDR3 amino acids: CATSDSAGTSAFDTQYF. CDR3 DNA sequence: TGTGCCACCAGTGATAGCGCCGGGACTTCAGCCTTCGATACGCAGTATTTT.

The rearrangement uses TRBV30 and TRBJ1-3; 7 bases are shared with TRBD1. After removal of 4 bases from V and 2 bases from J, the junction contained 11 bases not matched to a gene. CDR1 and CDR2 (germline): GTSNPN, SVGIG (reference sequence). The CDR3 runs to 16 residues. CDR3 region: CAWTFGLTGAGNTIYF. CDR3 bases: TGTGCCTGGACATTCGGCCTAACAGGGGCTGGAAACACCATATATTTT.

The chain has TRBV7-9 and TRBJ2-7; a weak D match, TRBD1 (6 bases). Trimming cost V 4 bases and J 1 base, with 11 bases left between them. Germline CDR1 and CDR2: SEHNR and FQNEAQ (reference sequence). The CDR3 covers 14 residues. CDR3 coding DNA: TGTGCCAGCAGCTCCGAGGGGGAATCCTACGAGCAGTACTTC. Residues: CASSSEGESYEQYF.

The chain links TRBV6-1 to TRBJ1-1, with D possibly TRBD1 on 5 matching bases. Germline assignment: CDR1 MNHNS and CDR2 SASEGT. With 10 bases removed from V and 1 base from J, the gap between germline ends came to 13 bases. The CDR3 runs to 13 residues. CDR3 sequence: CAIRGDGNTEAFF. The DNA of the CDR3 is TGTGCCATACGGGGGGACGGGAACACTGAAGCTTTCTTT.

The chain links TRBV4-1 to TRBJ1-5, with D uncertain. CDR3 length: 16 residues. The germline CDR1 and CDR2 sequences are MGHRA and YSYEKL. The V gene lost 1 base and the J gene lost 7 bases, with 17 bases spanning the gap. CDR3 loop: CASSQGEGSVGQPQHF. The CDR3 nucleotides are TGCGCCAGCAGCCAAGGTGAGGGTTCAGTAGGCCAGCCCCAGCATTTT.

J is TRBJ2-7 and V is TRBV10-3; 9 nucleotides agree with TRBD2. The CDR3 sequence is 16 residues long. Per germline, CDR1 ENHRY and CDR2 SYGVKD. The J segment lost 5 bases and the V segment lost 4 bases, leaving 12 bases of the junction unmatched. CDR3 amino acids: CAISGTKTSGSDEQYF. In DNA, the CDR3 is TGTGCCATCAGTGGGACCAAGACTAGCGGTAGCGACGAGCAGTACTTC.

The rearrangement joins TRBV27 to TRBJ1-1; D call uncertain. The CDR3 extends over 15 amino acids. CDR1 and CDR2 from the germline V gene are MNHEY and SMNVEV (reference sequence). Trimming removed 3 bases at V and 2 bases at J, with 13 bases between. Written as DNA, the CDR3 is TGTGCCAGCAGTTTTTCTTTCGTCCTAAACACTGAAGCTTTCTTT. Translation gives CASSFSFVLNTEAFF.

This chain joins TRBV6-1 and TRBJ1-2; TRBD1 matches at 9 bases. From germline, CDR1 is MNHNS and CDR2 SASEGT. The V and J ends lost 11 bases and 5 bases, in that order; junction bases with no gene match: 9. The CDR3 loop spans 13 amino acids. The CDR3 DNA sequence: TGTGCCGGAATGGACAGGGGAATGTATGGCTACACCTTC. Protein: CAGMDRGMYGYTF.

This clonotype was counted once. J is TRBJ2-1 and V is TRBV7-9; D is unclear. This CDR3 region has 13 residues. Looked up from germline, CDR1 is SEHNR and CDR2 is FQNEAQ (reference sequence). V was shortened by 5 bases and J by 7 bases, with 12 bases between the two germline ends. This CDR3 is CASSPALRNEQFF. The CDR3 bases are TGTGCCAGCAGCCCTGCCCTGCGAAATGAGCAGTTCTTC.

The chain uses TRBV29-1 and TRBJ2-2; D is undetermined. V lost 4 bases, J lost 7 bases, and 16 bases lay in between. The CDR3 runs 14 residues. The germline gives CDR1 SQVTM, CDR2 ANQGSEA. This CDR3 reads CSVGVLVNGGELFF. The CDR3 nucleotides are TGCAGCGTTGGTGTCTTGGTTAACGGCGGGGAGCTGTTTTTT.

This chain uses TRBV4-1 with TRBJ1-1; TRBD1 aligns across 7 bases. This CDR3 is built from 15 residues. V trimming: 0 bases; J trimming: 4 bases; junction bases outside the gene matches: 5. The germline gives CDR1 MGHRA, CDR2 YSYEKL. CDR3 protein: CASSQERGLVTEAFF. The DNA of the CDR3 is TGCGCCAGCAGCCAAGAGAGGGGGCTGGTCACTGAAGCTTTCTTT.

V is TRBV7-6 and J is TRBJ1-5, with 7 bases identical to TRBD1. Germline V gives CDR1 SGHVS, CDR2 FNYEAQ. The V gene end was trimmed by 1 base and the J gene end by 7 bases; junction bases not matched to a gene: 7. This CDR3 is built from 15 residues. The CDR3 sequence is CASSLEAGGTQPQHF. CDR3 nucleotides: TGTGCCAGCAGCTTAGAGGCAGGGGGTACCCAGCCCCAGCATTTT.

The CDR3 loop reads CASSWTGTTEAFF. The CDR3 DNA reads TGTGCCAGCAGTTGGACCGGGACCACTGAAGCTTTCTTT. The chain recombines TRBV6-5 with TRBJ1-1, with D perhaps matching TRBD1 (5 bases). The length of the CDR3 is 13 residues. V was shortened by 4 bases and J by 4 bases, with 10 bases between the two germline ends. Germline assignment: CDR1 MNHEY and CDR2 SVGAGI.

V gene TRBV27 combines with J gene TRBJ2-7, with TRBD1 matching over 8 bases. V shed 5 bases and J 4 bases; nucleotides not matched to a gene: 10. Germline values: CDR1 MNHEY, CDR2 SMNVEV (reference sequence). This CDR3 contains 15 residues. CDR3 sequence reads: CASSPGTGITYEQYF. CDR3 DNA sequence: TGTGCCAGCAGTCCCGGGACAGGCATAACTTACGAGCAGTACTTC.

The chain recombines TRBV9 with TRBJ2-7, with D possibly matching TRBD2 (5 bases). This CDR3 comprises 15 residues. In germline, CDR1 is SGDLS, CDR2 YYNGEE. V dropped 3 bases and J dropped 3 bases, with 16 bases sitting between them. The CDR3 here is CASSAGLLGNYEQYF. The CDR3 coding sequence is TGTGCCAGCAGCGCCGGACTCCTGGGGAACTACGAGCAGTACTTC.

The CDR3 spells CASKGGTGKDNEQFF. In nucleotides, the CDR3 is TGTGCCAGCAAGGGCGGGACGGGCAAGGACAATGAGCAGTTCTTC. The rearrangement links TRBV9 to TRBJ2-1; possible D gene TRBD2, 6 bases. Germline V gene sequence: CDR1 SGDLS, CDR2 YYNGEE. The CDR3 consists of 15 residues. Trimming took 6 bases from V and 5 from J, leaving 18 bases between them.